One and the same sample provided the 16 T cell receptor beta chains below, sequenced in a study of blood T cell repertoires in COVID-19. TCRdb's table, derived via immunoSEQ multiplex PCR, lists solely in-frame clones and lacks some. The table lists approximately 90,000 clones, roughly 78% of them singletons. Sequencing used peripheral blood. The receptors shown here come from a woman aged 80 or over with acute or convalescent COVID-19.

The chain combines TRBV19 with TRBJ2-7, with TRBD1 as a possible D gene (6 bases). This CDR3 comprises 16 residues. In germline, CDR1 is LNHDA, CDR2 SQIVND (reference sequence). Trimming left V 3 bases short and J 0 bases short, with 15 bases between. DNA for the CDR3: TGTGCCAGTAGTATGGGAGTTGGACAGAGCTCCTACGAGCAGTACTTC. Its protein is CASSMGVGQSSYEQYF.

Only a few counts were recorded for this clone. The gene calls are TRBV5-1 and TRBJ2-1; 10 nucleotides match TRBD2. The CDR3 sequence is 15 residues long. Germline loops: CDR1 SGHRS, CDR2 YFSETQ. J gave up 5 bases and V 0 bases, and 2 bases lay outside the gene matches. This CDR3 is CASSLGAGGNNEQFF. CDR3 nucleotide sequence: TGCGCCAGCAGCTTGGGAGCGGGGGGGAACAATGAGCAGTTCTTC.

CDR3 nucleotide sequence: TGTGCCAGCAGCCAAAGGTGGACAGGGACATACGAGCAGTACTTC. It is translated as CASSQRWTGTYEQYF. The V gene is TRBV3-1 (or the pseudogene TRBV3-2), the J gene TRBJ2-7, with 8 bases lining up with TRBD1. V dropped 2 bases and J dropped 4; count of bases not matched to a gene: 7. Looked up from germline, CDR1 is LGHDT and CDR2 is YNNKEL (reference sequence). The CDR3 contains 15 residues.

This rearrangement joins TRBV21-1 to TRBJ2-2; the table's D call, TRBD2, has no DNA check behind it. TRBV21-1 is a pseudogene. This CDR3 comprises 17 residues. The CDR3 DNA is TGTGCCAGCAGCAAACGTCTCCCTAGCGGGAGGCACGGGGAGCTGTTTTTT. This encodes CASSKRLPSGRHGELFF.

This clone showed up just a few times. The chain links TRBV2 to TRBJ2-5, with 10 bases fitting TRBD2. Germline CDR1 reads SNHLY; CDR2 reads FYNNEI. This CDR3 spans 15 amino acids. The J segment lost 5 bases and the V segment lost 1 base, leaving 4 bases of the junction unmatched. Here the CDR3 reads CASSEETAGGETQYF. CDR3 sequence (DNA): TGTGCCAGCAGTGAAGAAACAGCGGGGGGGGAGACCCAGTACTTC.

The chain links TRBV19 to TRBJ1-5, with 8 bases identical to TRBD1. J gave up 0 bases and V 4 bases, and 8 bases lay outside the gene matches. The germline CDR1 and CDR2 sequences are LNHDA and SQIVND (reference sequence). This CDR3 comprises 17 residues. As DNA, the CDR3 is TGTGCCAGTAGTACCAAGCACAGGGGGACTAGCAATCAGCCCCAGCATTTT. It codes for CASSTKHRGTSNQPQHF. Together with reference TRBV19 and TRBJ1-5, the CDR3 gives the full variable domain: DGGITQSPKYLFRKEGQNVTLSCEQNLNHDAMYWYRQDPGQGLRLIYYSQIVNDFQKGDIAEGYSVSREKKESFPLTVTSAQKNPTAFYLCASSTKHRGTSNQPQHFGDGTRLSIL.

The chain has TRBV7-9 and TRBJ2-1; 8 bases fit TRBD2. The CDR3 is 15 amino acids. Germline CDR1 reads SEHNR; CDR2 reads FQNEAQ (reference sequence). V was clipped by 5 bases and J by 5 bases; unmatched bases: 8. The CDR3 region has the DNA TGTGCCAGCAGCCCCGGACTAGCCGGAAACAATGAGCAGTTCTTC. It encodes CASSPGLAGNNEQFF.

The chain uses TRBV19 and TRBJ2-7; 9 positions match TRBD1. After removal of 5 bases from V and 5 bases from J, the junction contained 10 bases not matched to a gene. CDR3 size: 15 residues. CDR1 and CDR2 from the germline V gene are LNHDA and SQIVND (reference sequence). The DNA of the CDR3 is TGTGCCAGTAGTGCGGACAGGGGCGTGAAGCACGAGCAGTACTTC. Protein: CASSADRGVKHEQYF. Full variable domain (remainder filled in from reference TRBV19 and TRBJ2-7): DGGITQSPKYLFRKEGQNVTLSCEQNLNHDAMYWYRQDPGQGLRLIYYSQIVNDFQKGDIAEGYSVSREKKESFPLTVTSAQKNPTAFYLCASSADRGVKHEQYFGPGTRLTVT.

The V and J genes are TRBV3-1 (or the pseudogene TRBV3-2) and TRBJ1-3; D is ambiguous. V lost 6 bases and J 0 bases, leaving 6 bases between the germline ends. The germline V gene has CDR1 LGHDT and CDR2 YNNKEL (reference sequence). CDR3 length: 13 residues. In DNA, the CDR3 is TGTGCCAGCAGGCGACACTCTGGAAACACCATATATTTT. It yields the protein CASRRHSGNTIYF.

The J gene is TRBJ2-7, the V gene TRBV7-9; no clear D gene. CDR1 SEHNR and CDR2 FQNEAQ come from the germline V gene (reference sequence). The CDR3 runs 17 residues. V lost 3 bases and J 0 bases, leaving 18 bases between the germline ends. This chain's CDR3 is CASSFFIGAGFSYEQYF. The CDR3 region has the DNA TGTGCCAGCAGCTTCTTTATCGGTGCCGGGTTCTCCTACGAGCAGTACTTC.

The V call is TRBV5-4, the J call TRBJ2-3; 8 bases are a match to TRBD2. The germline V gene encodes CDR1 SGHNT and CDR2 YYREEE (reference sequence). The CDR3 has 16 residues. J lost 2 bases, V lost 3 bases, and 8 bases had no gene match. CDR3 sequence (DNA): TGTGCCAGCAGCTCCCGTAGCGGGACCTCCACAGATACGCAGTATTTT. Protein: CASSSRSGTSTDTQYF.

This rearrangement joins TRBV2 to TRBJ2-7, with D tentatively TRBD1 (6 bases). V lost 8 bases, J lost 5 bases, and 13 bases lay in between. Germline V gene sequence: CDR1 SNHLY, CDR2 FYNNEI. This CDR3 is 12 amino acids long. The CDR3 sequence: CASQDSWDEQYF. CDR3 in DNA: TGTGCCAGCCAGGACAGTTGGGACGAGCAGTACTTC.

This clone came up a few times. This rearrangement joins TRBV6-5 to TRBJ2-7, with TRBD2 identical over 10 bases. Germline V gene sequence: CDR1 MNHEY, CDR2 SVGAGI. V lost 10 bases, J lost 0 bases, and 3 bases stayed unmatched. The CDR3 is 13 amino acids. The CDR3 sequence is CATWTSGSYEQYF. CDR3 bases: TGTGCCACCTGGACTAGCGGCTCCTACGAGCAGTACTTC.

This chain links TRBV5-4 with TRBJ1-6, with TRBD1 matching over 12 bases. Unmatched junction bases numbered 8, after V lost 4 bases and J lost 9 bases. Germline CDR1 is SGHNT and CDR2 is YYREEE (reference sequence). The CDR3 totals 16 residues. CDR3 residues: CASSKGTGGIGSPLHF. Written as DNA, the CDR3 is TGTGCCAGCAGCAAGGGGACAGGGGGCATCGGTTCACCCCTCCACTTT. Using reference TRBV5-4 and TRBJ1-6 for the parts outside the CDR3, the full variable domain is ETGVTQSPTHLIKTRGQQVTLRCSSQSGHNTVSWYQQALGQGPQFIFQYYREEENGRGNFPPRFSGLQFPNYSSELNVNALELDDSALYLCASSKGTGGIGSPLHFGNGTRLTVT.

The rearrangement links TRBV4-1 to TRBJ1-5, with 8 bases identical to TRBD1. Germline loops: CDR1 MGHRA, CDR2 YSYEKL. Trimming cost V 1 base and J 5 bases; bases outside gene matches: 7. This CDR3 is 16 amino acids long. The CDR3 coding sequence is TGCGCCAGCAGCCAAGGAGGGACAGGCACTTATCAGCCCCAGCATTTT. Its protein product is CASSQGGTGTYQPQHF.

V gene TRBV5-4 combines with J gene TRBJ1-4, with a tentative D call TRBD1 (6 bases). This CDR3 spans 15 amino acids. V was cut by 4 bases and J by 5 bases, with 15 bases left in between. Germline assignment: CDR1 SGHNT and CDR2 YYREEE (reference sequence). The CDR3 here is CASSNNRDGNEKLFF. CDR3 DNA: TGTGCCAGCAGCAACAACAGGGACGGGAATGAAAAACTGTTTTTT. Together with reference TRBV5-4 and TRBJ1-4, the CDR3 gives the full variable domain: ETGVTQSPTHLIKTRGQQVTLRCSSQSGHNTVSWYQQALGQGPQFIFQYYREEENGRGNFPPRFSGLQFPNYSSELNVNALELDDSALYLCASSNNRDGNEKLFFGSGTQLSVL.